This T cell receptor (beta chain) was recorded in a study of CD8 T cells in ankylosing spondylitis. The study, taken as a whole, reports: What appeared characteristic of ankylosing spondylitis blood was a TCR beta motif of eight or nine highly homologous variants.

On this clonotype itself: Its antigen remains unidentified. A junction boundary mismatches the germline segment, possibly from a read error.

The CDR3 consists of 15 residues. The germline gives CDR1 MGHRA, CDR2 YSYEKL. By quantitative 5'-RACE with molecular barcodes, the TCR beta libraries were made. MiXCR was run by TCRdb on the 5' RACE reads, yielding one entry per CDR3 protein. The table lists roughly 200,000 distinct CDR3 sequences, around 13% of them singletons. This rearrangement joins TRBV4-1 to TRBJ1-5, with D possibly being TRBD1 (5 bases). Material for sequencing was blood, either unsorted or a sorted T cell fraction (not recorded which). The source of this sequence is a male donor with ankylosing spondylitis or in good health (not recorded which). The CDR3 coding sequence is TGCGCCAGCATCCAAGGGCTGGGGGACCATCAGCCCCAGCATTTT. It translates to CASIQGLGDHQPQHF.